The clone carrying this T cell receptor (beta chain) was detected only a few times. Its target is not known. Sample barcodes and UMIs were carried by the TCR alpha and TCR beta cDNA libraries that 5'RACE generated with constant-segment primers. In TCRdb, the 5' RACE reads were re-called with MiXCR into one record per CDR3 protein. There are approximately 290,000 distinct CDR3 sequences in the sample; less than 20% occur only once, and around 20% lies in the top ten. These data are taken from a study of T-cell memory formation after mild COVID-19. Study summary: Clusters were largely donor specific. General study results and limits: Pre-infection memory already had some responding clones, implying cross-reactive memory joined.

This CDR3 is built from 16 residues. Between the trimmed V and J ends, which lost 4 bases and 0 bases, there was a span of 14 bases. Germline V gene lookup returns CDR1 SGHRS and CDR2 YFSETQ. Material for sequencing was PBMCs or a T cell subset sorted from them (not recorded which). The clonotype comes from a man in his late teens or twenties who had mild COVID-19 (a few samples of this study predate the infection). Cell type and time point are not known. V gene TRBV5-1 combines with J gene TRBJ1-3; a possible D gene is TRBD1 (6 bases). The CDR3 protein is CASSRPTGDSGNTIYF. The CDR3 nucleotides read TGCGCCAGCAGCCGACCGACAGGCGACTCTGGAAACACCATATATTTT.